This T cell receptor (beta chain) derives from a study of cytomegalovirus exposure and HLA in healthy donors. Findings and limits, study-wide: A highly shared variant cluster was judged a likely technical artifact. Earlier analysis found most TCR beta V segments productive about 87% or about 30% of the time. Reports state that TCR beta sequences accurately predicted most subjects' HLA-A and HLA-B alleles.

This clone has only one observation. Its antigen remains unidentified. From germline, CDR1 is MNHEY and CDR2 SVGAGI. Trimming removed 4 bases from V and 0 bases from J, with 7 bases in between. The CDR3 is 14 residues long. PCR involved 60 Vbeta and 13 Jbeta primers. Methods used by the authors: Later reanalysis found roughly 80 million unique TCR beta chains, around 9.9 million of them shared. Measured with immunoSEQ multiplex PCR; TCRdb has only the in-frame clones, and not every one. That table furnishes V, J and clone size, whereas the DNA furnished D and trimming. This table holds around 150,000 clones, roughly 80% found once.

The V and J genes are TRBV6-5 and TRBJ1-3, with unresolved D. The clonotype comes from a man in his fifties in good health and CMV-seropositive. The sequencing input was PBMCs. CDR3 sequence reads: CASSSDSSGNTIYF. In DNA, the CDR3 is TGTGCCAGCAGTTCGGACTCCTCTGGAAACACCATATATTTT.